These 22 T cell receptor beta chains were sequenced from one sample in a study of T cell responses to AZD1222 COVID-19 vaccine. This table comes from immunoSEQ multiplex PCR, and its TCRdb copy is limited to in-frame clones, with some not included. Of about 68,000 clones detected, about three quarters appear once; the ten largest clones hold about 12%. The sample consisted of peripheral blood, taken on day 0 of AZD1222 vaccination. These receptors were taken from an adult in good health.

The genes are TRBV30 and TRBJ1-2, with D hard to call. Germline CDR1 GTSNPN, CDR2 SVGIG (reference sequence). V was shortened by 0 bases and J by 4 bases, with 9 bases between the two germline ends. The CDR3 is made up of 13 amino acids. CDR3 coding DNA: TGTGCCTGGAGTGTAAACAGCCTCTATGGCTACACCTTC. It encodes CAWSVNSLYGYTF.

The chain couples TRBV29-1 to TRBJ2-1; 7 bases map to TRBD1. This CDR3 region has 14 residues. Germline assignment: CDR1 SQVTM and CDR2 ANQGSEA. The V and J ends lost 6 bases and 0 bases, in that order; junction bases with no gene match: 5. The CDR3 loop is CSVGQIGSYNEQFF. Written as DNA, the CDR3 is TGCAGCGTGGGACAGATAGGCTCCTACAATGAGCAGTTCTTC.

This clone was seen many times. The chain uses TRBV18 and TRBJ1-2; TRBD1 matches 7 bases. V was pared by 3 bases and J by 1 base, with 5 bases of the junction left unmatched. The CDR3 is made up of 15 amino acids. Germline V CDR1 and CDR2: KGHSH, LQKENI. The CDR3 loop is CASSPGQASNYGYTF. The CDR3 DNA sequence: TGTGCCAGCTCACCCGGACAGGCTAGTAACTATGGCTACACCTTC.

The chain joins TRBV28 to TRBJ2-7, with a tentative D call TRBD1 (7 bases). Trimming pared 6 bases from V and 4 bases from J, leaving 19 bases between. The CDR3 has 15 residues. Germline V gives CDR1 MDHEN, CDR2 SYDVKM. The CDR3 DNA sequence: TGTGCCAGCAGGAAACCTCGGGCGGGACAGTACGAGCAGTACTTC. Protein: CASRKPRAGQYEQYF.

The chain joins TRBV4-1 to TRBJ1-1, with D tentatively TRBD1 (6 bases). The CDR3 has 16 residues. V shed 4 bases and J shed 1 base, with 16 bases lying between them. CDR1 is MGHRA and CDR2 is YSYEKL in the germline V gene. The CDR3, as DNA: TGCGCCAGCAGCCTTTCCTCAGGGGCGGGGAACACTGAAGCTTTCTTT. This translates into CASSLSSGAGNTEAFF.

The chain uses TRBV30 and TRBJ2-7, with TRBD1 matching 11 bases. The V gene end was trimmed by 3 bases and the J gene end by 7 bases; junction bases not matched to a gene: 11. This CDR3 comprises 15 residues. Germline CDR1 GTSNPN, CDR2 SVGIG (reference sequence). CDR3 region: CAWSSPDRGLWEQYF. CDR3 DNA sequence: TGTGCCTGGAGCTCCCCGGACAGGGGGCTATGGGAGCAGTACTTC.

This chain uses TRBV5-6 with TRBJ1-1, with TRBD1 matching over 8 bases. There are 17 residues in the CDR3. With V trimmed by 4 bases and J by 0 bases, 11 bases remained unmatched. Germline CDR1 reads SGHDT; CDR2 reads YYEEEE. Written as DNA, the CDR3 is TGTGCCAGCAGCGGGGGAGGGTGGGGACAGGTGAACACTGAAGCTTTCTTT. This encodes CASSGGGWGQVNTEAFF.

A note on this clone: Germline and junction disagree at one end, which may indicate a read error. Additional DNA sequences in this sample encode the identical CDR3. V gene TRBV19 combines with J gene TRBJ1-6, with D perhaps TRBD1 (5 bases). Germline assignment: CDR1 LNHDA and CDR2 SQIVND (reference sequence). The CDR3 loop spans 18 amino acids. Here the CDR3 DNA reads TGTGCCAGCAGTATTCAAGTCCCAGGGACTTTTTTGAATTCACCCCTCCACTTT. As protein: CASSIQVPGTFLNSPLHF.

The chain combines TRBV7-8 with TRBJ1-2; D not certain. The germline V and J ends were trimmed by 10 bases and 1 base, with 16 bases remaining between them. Looked up from germline, CDR1 is SGHVS and CDR2 is FQNEAQ. The CDR3 is made up of 14 amino acids. This chain's CDR3 is CATPPRVFNYGYTF. CDR3 nucleotide sequence: TGTGCCACACCCCCGAGGGTGTTTAACTATGGCTACACCTTC.

This rearrangement joins TRBV4-3 to TRBJ1-6, with 7 positions matching TRBD1. The germline V gene encodes CDR1 LGHNA and CDR2 YSLEER. This CDR3 is 14 amino acids long. V lost 4 bases to trimming and J lost 13 bases; unmatched junction nucleotides: 10. This CDR3 is CASSRDGGGGPLHF. The CDR3 nucleotides read TGCGCCAGCAGCCGCGACGGAGGAGGGGGCCCCCTCCACTTT.

The rearrangement links TRBV19 to TRBJ1-1, with 8 bases lining up with TRBD1. The CDR3 length is 12 residues. V lost 7 bases to trimming and J lost 7 bases; unmatched junction nucleotides: 5. Germline V gives CDR1 LNHDA, CDR2 SQIVND (reference sequence). CDR3 in DNA: TGTGCCAGTAAATCAGGGGGCATTGAAGCTTTCTTT. Protein product: CASKSGGIEAFF.

The chain employs TRBV4-3 and TRBJ2-1; a weak D match, TRBD1 (6 bases). Per the germline V gene, CDR1 is LGHNA and CDR2 is YSLEER. This CDR3 comprises 16 residues. The V gene lost 0 bases and the J gene lost 3 bases, with 12 bases spanning the gap. In DNA, the CDR3 is TGCGCCAGCAGCCAAGAGGGGACAAGGTACTACAATGAGCAGTTCTTC. It encodes CASSQEGTRYYNEQFF.

Turning to this clone: The same CDR3 is also encoded by other DNA sequences in this sample. The V gene is TRBV5-1, the J gene TRBJ1-3; D is undetermined. The CDR3 runs to 11 residues. The V gene lost 2 bases and the J gene lost 4 bases, with 1 base spanning the gap. In germline, CDR1 is SGHRS, CDR2 YFSETQ. This chain's CDR3 is CASSFGNTIYF. As DNA, the CDR3 is TGCGCCAGCAGCTTCGGAAACACCATATATTTT.

The rearrangement joins TRBV5-5 to TRBJ2-1, with D perhaps being TRBD1 or TRBD2 (5 bases each). V was shortened by 4 bases and J by 0 bases, with 14 bases between the two germline ends. Germline V CDR1 and CDR2: SGHKS, YYEKEE (reference sequence). The CDR3 has 16 residues. In nucleotides, the CDR3 is TGTGCCAGCAGCCCTCGACGGGACGGCTCCTACAATGAGCAGTTCTTC. This gives the protein CASSPRRDGSYNEQFF.

The rearrangement uses TRBV5-1 and TRBJ1-6; D remains unclear. Per germline, CDR1 SGHRS and CDR2 YFSETQ. The CDR3 has 15 amino acids. The germline V and J ends were trimmed by 0 bases and 0 bases, with 4 bases remaining between them. The CDR3 coding sequence is TGCGCCAGCAGCTTGGAAAGCTCCTATAATTCACCCCTCCACTTT. Its translation: CASSLESSYNSPLHF.

In this sample, this clone turned up a few times. The chain is built from TRBV7-9 and TRBJ1-2; no firm D call. Deletions cut 0 bases from V and 3 bases from J, with 11 bases between. There are 15 residues in the CDR3. Germline V lookup: CDR1 SEHNR, CDR2 FQNEAQ (reference sequence). The CDR3 coding sequence is TGTGCCAGCAGCTTAGCGCTGAGTCAGTACTATGGCTACACCTTC. It is translated as CASSLALSQYYGYTF.

The chain couples TRBV5-1 to TRBJ2-7, with D tentatively TRBD1 (6 bases). With 1 base removed from V and 0 bases from J, the gap between germline ends came to 11 bases. CDR1 and CDR2 (germline): SGHRS, YFSETQ. This CDR3 spans 15 amino acids. The CDR3 DNA is TGCGCCAGCAGCTTGAGGCAGGGACACTCCTACGAGCAGTACTTC. Translated, it gives CASSLRQGHSYEQYF.

The chain carries TRBV7-9 and TRBJ1-5; D gene unclear. CDR1 is SEHNR and CDR2 is FQNEAQ in the germline V gene (reference sequence). V lost 0 bases and J 0 bases, leaving 9 bases between the germline ends. There are 16 residues in the CDR3. In DNA form, the CDR3 reads TGTGCCAGCAGCTTAGCCGGCAGTTATAGCAATCAGCCCCAGCATTTT. It translates to CASSLAGSYSNQPQHF. Using reference TRBV7-9 and TRBJ1-5 for the parts outside the CDR3, the full variable domain is DTGVSQNPRHKITKRGQNVTFRCDPISEHNRLYWYRQTLGQGPEFLTYFQNEAQLEKSRLLSDRFSAERPKGSFSTLEIQRTEQGDSAMYLCASSLAGSYSNQPQHFGDGTRLSIL.

This clone was found once. The CDR3 is CASSWDRVNSPLHF. The CDR3 region has the DNA TGTGCCAGCAGCTGGGACAGAGTAAATTCACCCCTCCACTTT. The rearrangement links TRBV5-6 to TRBJ1-6; 7 bases align to TRBD1. Germline V gives CDR1 SGHDT, CDR2 YYEEEE. V gave up 3 bases and J gave up 7 bases; unmatched junction bases: 4. The CDR3 totals 14 residues.

This clone was observed a few times. This chain uses TRBV5-8 with TRBJ1-1, with a possible D match to TRBD1 (6 bases). In germline, CDR1 is SGHTS, CDR2 YDEGEE. CDR3 length equals 13 residues. Trimming took off 5 bases at V and 1 base at J, with 9 bases between the two ends. The CDR3 here is CASRSRGNTEAFF. The CDR3 bases are TGTGCCAGCAGGTCCAGGGGGAACACTGAAGCTTTCTTT.

V is TRBV5-1 and J is TRBJ1-2; D is perhaps TRBD1 (6 bases). Looked up from germline, CDR1 is SGHRS and CDR2 is YFSETQ. V lost 4 bases and J 4 bases, leaving 17 bases between the germline ends. This CDR3 spans 15 amino acids. The CDR3 sequence is CASSPDSPAVYGYTF. For the CDR3, the DNA is TGCGCCAGCAGCCCGGACAGTCCTGCGGTCTATGGCTACACCTTC.

V usage is TRBV6-5 and J usage is TRBJ2-1, with TRBD1 matching 9 bases. The V gene end was trimmed by 5 bases and the J gene end by 7 bases; junction bases not matched to a gene: 6. This CDR3 is built from 14 residues. The germline CDR1 and CDR2 sequences are MNHEY and SVGAGI. CDR3 DNA sequence: TGTGCCAGCAGTCAGGGGGACAGGGTTAATGAGCAGTTCTTC. Its protein product is CASSQGDRVNEQFF.